Presented here are 13 T cell receptor beta chains from one specimen sequenced in a study of blood T cell repertoires in COVID-19. The method was immunoSEQ multiplex PCR; TCRdb's version includes in-frame clones alone and lacks a portion of them. Of a few hundred thousand clones listed, 89% are singletons. The source material was PBMCs or T cells enriched from blood (not recorded which). The receptors come from a woman in her 30s who had recovered from COVID-19.

This clone has at least ten counts. This rearrangement joins TRBV30 to TRBJ1-2; 7 nucleotides agree with TRBD1. The CDR3 loop spans 14 amino acids. Trimming took 3 bases from V and 4 from J; bases not matched to a gene: 8. Per germline, CDR1 GTSNPN and CDR2 SVGIG (reference sequence). CDR3: CAWRPQGDPYGYTF. Here the CDR3 DNA reads TGTGCCTGGAGACCTCAGGGGGACCCCTATGGCTACACCTTC.

This chain connects TRBV6-5 to TRBJ2-7; 10 bases line up with TRBD2. J was trimmed by 0 bases and V by 6 bases; bases with no gene match: 5. CDR1 and CDR2 from the germline V gene are MNHEY and SVGAGI. This CDR3 is built from 15 residues. The CDR3 is CASSASSGGSYEQYF. In DNA form, the CDR3 reads TGTGCCAGCAGCGCCTCTAGCGGGGGCTCCTACGAGCAGTACTTC.

The CDR3 region has the DNA TGTGCCAGCAGGGGACAGGGGGGCCCCTACGAGCAGTACTTC. Residues: CASRGQGGPYEQYF. The gene calls are TRBV6-5 and TRBJ2-7; 11 nucleotides align to TRBD1. The CDR3 totals 14 residues. CDR1 and CDR2 (germline): MNHEY, SVGAGI. With 6 bases clipped from V and 2 bases from J, the junction kept 3 bases outside the gene matches.

CDR3: CASSLAAQSSYEQYF. As DNA, the CDR3 is TGTGCCAGCAGCTTAGCCGCACAGAGCTCCTACGAGCAGTACTTC. The chain is built from TRBV7-9 and TRBJ2-7; no reliable D call. With 0 bases removed from V and 0 bases from J, the gap between germline ends came to 9 bases. This CDR3 has 15 amino acids. Germline V gives CDR1 SEHNR, CDR2 FQNEAQ (reference sequence).

The J gene is TRBJ2-7, the V gene TRBV11-3; no reliable D call. Germline CDR1 and CDR2: SGHNT and YENEEA. The CDR3 has 13 amino acids. The V end was cut by 1 base, the J end by 3 bases, with 7 bases between. The CDR3 DNA sequence: TGTGCCAGCAGCTTAGGACTCGGCTACGAGCAGTACTTC. Translation gives CASSLGLGYEQYF.

The V call is TRBV9, the J call TRBJ2-7, with D perhaps TRBD1 (6 bases). The CDR3 totals 16 residues. Per germline, CDR1 SGDLS and CDR2 YYNGEE. The V and J ends lost 3 bases and 2 bases respectively, with 18 bases between them. CDR3 sequence: CASSGNPGVGTYEQYF. The CDR3 nucleotides read TGTGCCAGCAGCGGGAATCCAGGGGTAGGAACCTACGAGCAGTACTTC.

The rearrangement links TRBV19 to TRBJ1-1; 8 bases line up with TRBD1. Germline trimming cut 3 bases from V and 2 bases from J; bases unmatched to any gene: 2. The V gene's germline CDR1 is LNHDA and CDR2 SQIVND (reference sequence). The CDR3 spans 14 residues. In DNA, the CDR3 is TGTGCCAGTAGTATGGGACAGGCTAACACTGAAGCTTTCTTT. This gives the protein CASSMGQANTEAFF.

The chain is built from TRBV9 and TRBJ2-3, with D perhaps TRBD1 (5 bases). The CDR3 sequence is 13 residues long. V was shortened by 1 base and J by 4 bases, with 7 bases between the two germline ends. The germline V gene has CDR1 SGDLS and CDR2 YYNGEE. This CDR3 reads CASSVRGSDTQYF. The CDR3 nucleotides read TGTGCCAGCAGCGTAAGGGGCTCAGATACGCAGTATTTT.

This chain connects TRBV9 to TRBJ2-1; TRBD2 matches at 8 bases. V lost 0 bases to trimming and J lost 9 bases; unmatched junction nucleotides: 11. This CDR3 has 16 amino acids. Germline V gene sequence: CDR1 SGDLS, CDR2 YYNGEE. CDR3 bases: TGTGCCAGCAGCGTAGCTCTCTCGCGGGGGGAGGTTGAGCAGTTCTTC. Amino acids: CASSVALSRGEVEQFF.

The rearrangement links TRBV30 to TRBJ2-3, with TRBD2 matching 8 bases. The germline V gene has CDR1 GTSNPN and CDR2 SVGIG (reference sequence). Unmatched junction bases numbered 6, after V lost 3 bases and J lost 4 bases. This CDR3 is built from 14 residues. The CDR3 region is CAWRGLAAADTQYF. The DNA for the CDR3 is TGTGCCTGGAGAGGACTAGCTGCTGCAGATACGCAGTATTTT. The full variable domain, rest sourced from reference TRBV30 and TRBJ2-3, is SQTIHQWPATLVQPVGSPLSLECTVEGTSNPNLYWYRQAAGRGLQLLFYSVGIGQISSEVPQNLSASRPQDRQFILSSKKLLLSDSGFYLCAWRGLAAADTQYFGPGTRLTVL.

This chain joins TRBV5-1 and TRBJ2-7, with 9 bases identical to TRBD2. This CDR3 region has 15 residues. CDR1 is SGHRS, CDR2 YFSETQ, per germline. J gave up 4 bases and V 1 base, and 6 bases lay outside the gene matches. In nucleotides, the CDR3 is TGCGCCAGCAGCTTGAGGCCTAGCGGGACGTACGAGCAGTACTTC. Translation: CASSLRPSGTYEQYF.

This chain uses TRBV7-2 with TRBJ1-2; 9 bases agree with TRBD1. Germline-derived CDR1 and CDR2 are SGHTA and FQGNSA. CDR3 size: 16 residues. V trimming: 5 bases; J trimming: 3 bases; junction bases outside the gene matches: 10. The CDR3 sequence: CASSPIQGATDYGYTF. As DNA, the CDR3 is TGTGCCAGCAGCCCCATACAGGGGGCGACGGACTATGGCTACACCTTC.

V is TRBV21-1 and J is TRBJ1-3. TRBV21-1 is listed as a pseudogene. This CDR3 region has 17 residues. The CDR3 loop is CASSTRFLPGSGNTIYF. The CDR3 bases are TGTGCCAGCAGCACTCGCTTCCTCCCCGGCTCTGGAAACACCATATATTTT.